What follows are 32 T cell receptor beta chains derived from one specimen sequenced in a study of OX40 agonist ivuxolimab in advanced cancers. This table comes from immunoSEQ multiplex PCR, and its TCRdb copy is limited to in-frame clones, with some not included. The sample records tens of thousands of clones, around 80% being singletons. Material: CD4+ or CD8+ T cells sorted from blood, obtained in a trial of the OX40 agonist ivuxolimab. The source is an adult with an advanced solid tumor such as melanoma, head and neck, liver or kidney cancer.

On this clone itself: This sample includes further DNA sequences coding for the same CDR3. The CDR3 nucleotides read TGTGCCAGCAGCGTAGAGGGTTCTGGAAACACCATATATTTT. This encodes CASSVEGSGNTIYF. The J gene is TRBJ1-3, the V gene TRBV9; D is uncertain. CDR1 is SGDLS, CDR2 YYNGEE, per germline. The CDR3 consists of 14 residues. The ends were cut back, 0 bases at V and 1 base at J, with 5 bases in the middle.

The rearrangement joins TRBV7-2 to TRBJ2-1; 7 nucleotides agree with TRBD1. Looked up from germline, CDR1 is SGHTA and CDR2 is FQGNSA. Trimming at V came to 6 bases and at J to 0 bases, leaving 5 bases not matched to a gene. This CDR3 contains 15 residues. The CDR3 nucleotides read TGTGCCAGCAGTTCACAGGGGCACTCCTACAATGAGCAGTTCTTC. Protein sequence: CASSSQGHSYNEQFF.

The V and J genes are TRBV4-1 and TRBJ1-1; D unresolved. This CDR3 spans 16 amino acids. V lost 2 bases to trimming and J lost 4 bases, with 17 bases between them. Germline V gene sequence: CDR1 MGHRA, CDR2 YSYEKL. The CDR3 sequence: CASSQSFRPIITEAFF. The CDR3 DNA reads TGCGCCAGCAGCCAATCATTCAGGCCGATCATCACTGAAGCTTTCTTT.

In this sample, this clone turned up a few times. The chain joins TRBV2 to TRBJ1-5, with D perhaps matching TRBD1 (5 bases). In germline, CDR1 is SNHLY, CDR2 FYNNEI. The ends were cut back, 7 bases at V and 0 bases at J, with 10 bases in the middle. CDR3 length: 14 residues. The CDR3 is CASNGAYSNQPQHF. The DNA for the CDR3 is TGTGCCAGCAACGGGGCTTATAGCAATCAGCCCCAGCATTTT.

The chain carries TRBV5-5 and TRBJ2-7; D is uncertain. CDR1 and CDR2 (germline): SGHKS, YYEKEE (reference sequence). Between the trimmed V and J ends, which lost 0 bases and 4 bases, there was a span of 14 bases. This CDR3 is built from 15 residues. The CDR3 region is CASSLGSGANYEQYF. CDR3 coding DNA: TGTGCCAGCAGCTTGGGTTCAGGAGCTAATTACGAGCAGTACTTC.

This chain links TRBV5-1 with TRBJ2-5, with D maybe TRBD1 (6 bases). The length of the CDR3 is 14 residues. Trimming stripped 3 bases from V and 2 bases from J, with 11 bases between. CDR1 and CDR2 (germline): SGHRS, YFSETQ. Here the CDR3 reads CASSSQGSQETQYF. The CDR3 DNA reads TGCGCCAGCAGCTCACAGGGTAGTCAAGAGACCCAGTACTTC.

This clone was seen only once. The chain joins TRBV7-3 to TRBJ2-2; D not certain. Trimming stripped 2 bases from V and 4 bases from J, with 5 bases between. CDR1 is SGHTA, CDR2 FQGTGA, per germline. This CDR3 comprises 13 residues. The CDR3 loop is CASSLFSTGELFF. The CDR3 nucleotides read TGTGCCAGCAGCTTATTCTCCACCGGGGAGCTGTTTTTT.

The V gene is TRBV27, the J gene TRBJ1-2; D is possibly TRBD1 (5 bases). Trimming pared 3 bases from V and 4 bases from J, leaving 18 bases between. The CDR3 length is 16 residues. CDR1 is MNHEY and CDR2 is SMNVEV in the germline V gene (reference sequence). CDR3 residues: CASSFNPQGGGYGYTF. In nucleotides, the CDR3 is TGTGCCAGCAGTTTCAACCCCCAGGGCGGTGGCTATGGCTACACCTTC.

The chain has TRBV2 and TRBJ2-4; D possibly matches TRBD1 or TRBD2 (5 bases each). The CDR3 length is 16 residues. Germline V gene data show CDR1 as SNHLY and CDR2 as FYNNEI. With 6 bases removed from V and 0 bases from J, the gap between germline ends came to 15 bases. The CDR3 DNA reads TGTGCCAGCAGGAAAGGGACGTCTCTAGCCAAAAACATTCAGTACTTC. Translation gives CASRKGTSLAKNIQYF.

This chain connects TRBV7-2 to TRBJ2-1; 10 positions match TRBD2. This CDR3 is built from 15 residues. Germline lookup yields CDR1 SGHTA and CDR2 FQGNSA. With 3 bases clipped from V and 7 bases from J, the junction kept 6 bases outside the gene matches. CDR3: CASSFASGSGNEQFF. CDR3 bases: TGTGCCAGCAGCTTCGCTAGCGGGAGCGGGAATGAGCAGTTCTTC.

This chain uses TRBV6-5 with TRBJ2-5; no definite D call. V dropped 0 bases and J dropped 1 base, with 12 bases sitting between them. Germline lookup yields CDR1 MNHEY and CDR2 SVGAGI. The CDR3 loop spans 16 amino acids. CDR3 region: CASSYSRHLGQETQYF. CDR3 sequence (DNA): TGTGCCAGCAGTTACTCGAGGCACTTGGGCCAAGAGACCCAGTACTTC.

The chain recombines TRBV6-5 with TRBJ1-5, with 7 bases fitting TRBD1. V trimming: 4 bases; J trimming: 2 bases; junction bases outside the gene matches: 5. There are 15 residues in the CDR3. The germline V gene has CDR1 MNHEY and CDR2 SVGAGI. For the CDR3, the DNA is TGTGCCAGCAGTTTAATAGGGGGCGGCAATCAGCCCCAGCATTTT. Translated: CASSLIGGGNQPQHF.

V usage is TRBV9 and J usage is TRBJ1-2; D is perhaps TRBD1 (5 bases). V lost 0 bases and J lost 1, with 7 bases in between. Germline CDR1 SGDLS, CDR2 YYNGEE. The CDR3 is made up of 14 amino acids. The CDR3 loop reads CASSVGDLNYGYTF. CDR3 DNA sequence: TGTGCCAGCAGCGTAGGGGACCTTAACTATGGCTACACCTTC.

This chain uses TRBV5-1 with TRBJ2-5; 8 bases align to TRBD1. Germline V gives CDR1 SGHRS, CDR2 YFSETQ. With 5 bases clipped from V and 5 bases from J, the junction kept 8 bases outside the gene matches. There are 14 residues in the CDR3. The DNA of the CDR3 is TGCGCCAGCAGTCCGGACAGGGCGTTGGAGACCCAGTACTTC. It encodes CASSPDRALETQYF.

The rearrangement links TRBV4-3 to TRBJ2-1; weak D call: TRBD2 (5 bases). Trimming removed 4 bases at V and 2 bases at J, with 9 bases between. The germline CDR1 and CDR2 sequences are LGHNA and YSLEER. The CDR3 contains 14 residues. The CDR3 nucleotides are TGCGCCAGCAGCCGCGGACTCGCCTACAATGAGCAGTTCTTC. This codes for CASSRGLAYNEQFF.

The rearrangement links TRBV5-1 to TRBJ2-7; 7 bases match TRBD1. Germline V gene sequence: CDR1 SGHRS, CDR2 YFSETQ. With V trimmed by 5 bases and J by 2 bases, 10 bases remained unmatched. This CDR3 is 15 amino acids long. Here the CDR3 reads CASRRDRVPPYEQYF. CDR3 nucleotides: TGCGCCAGCAGGAGAGACAGGGTCCCCCCCTACGAGCAGTACTTC.

The V and J genes are TRBV4-1 and TRBJ1-3; tentative D call: TRBD1 (5 bases). V was pared by 0 bases and J by 4 bases, with 13 bases between. Germline V gene lookup returns CDR1 MGHRA and CDR2 YSYEKL. CDR3 size: 16 residues. The CDR3 nucleotides are TGCGCCAGCAGCCAAGACCGCTACAGGTCAGGAAACACCATATATTTT. Translation gives CASSQDRYRSGNTIYF.

The chain is built from TRBV6-1 and TRBJ1-2; D unclear. V lost 3 bases and J lost 3, with 14 bases in between. This CDR3 spans 15 amino acids. Germline V gene data show CDR1 as MNHNS and CDR2 as SASEGT. CDR3: CASSEGTEMYYGYTF. In DNA form, the CDR3 reads TGTGCCAGCAGTGAGGGCACAGAGATGTACTATGGCTACACCTTC.

The chain couples TRBV21-1 to TRBJ2-7; the table calls TRBD1, which could not be checked here. TRBV21-1 is an annotated pseudogene. The CDR3 sequence is 15 residues long. The CDR3 reads CATEGGDRGTYEQYF. In nucleotides, the CDR3 is TGTGCCACCGAGGGGGGAGACAGGGGTACCTACGAGCAGTACTTC.

This rearrangement joins TRBV7-9 to TRBJ2-1; D is uncertain. The germline CDR1 and CDR2 sequences are SEHNR and FQNEAQ (reference sequence). This CDR3 is built from 14 residues. The V end lost 2 bases, the J end lost 7 bases, and 12 bases lay between the germline ends. The CDR3 spells CASSLQDGVNEQFF. The CDR3 DNA sequence: TGTGCCAGCAGCTTACAAGATGGAGTTAATGAGCAGTTCTTC.

The chain is built from TRBV5-1 and TRBJ2-6; 7 bases match TRBD2. CDR3 length equals 17 residues. Losses at the gene ends were 3 bases for V and 1 base for J; bases not matched to a gene: 7. CDR1 is SGHRS and CDR2 is YFSETQ in the germline V gene. In DNA, the CDR3 is TGCGCCAGCAGCTCCCGGGGAGGGAGTTCTGGGGCCAACGTCCTGACTTTC. Protein product: CASSSRGGSSGANVLTF. Filled out from reference TRBV5-1 and TRBJ2-6, the complete variable domain reads KAGVTQTPRYLIKTRGQQVTLSCSPISGHRSVSWYQQTPGQGLQFLFEYFSETQRNKGNFPGRFSGRQFSNSRSEMNVSTLELGDSALYLCASSSRGGSSGANVLTFGAGSRLTVL.

This chain connects TRBV7-9 to TRBJ1-5; 12 bases are a match to TRBD1. The CDR3 totals 16 residues. V lost 5 bases to trimming and J lost 6 bases; unmatched junction nucleotides: 8. Germline V gene sequence: CDR1 SEHNR, CDR2 FQNEAQ (reference sequence). The CDR3 here is CASSAGDRGQGQPQHF. The DNA of the CDR3 is TGTGCCAGCAGCGCTGGGGACAGGGGGCAAGGTCAGCCCCAGCATTTT.

The count of this clone is one. The chain recombines TRBV6-5 with TRBJ2-1; the D is unclear. This CDR3 comprises 15 residues. The V and J ends lost 4 bases and 3 bases respectively, with 13 bases between them. CDR1 is MNHEY, CDR2 SVGAGI, per germline. The CDR3 sequence: CASSSAGEDYNEQFF. In DNA form, the CDR3 reads TGTGCCAGCAGTTCGGCTGGCGAGGACTACAATGAGCAGTTCTTC.

This chain joins TRBV6-1 and TRBJ1-1; 11 bases map to TRBD1. Germline V gene data show CDR1 as MNHNS and CDR2 as SASEGT. The ends lost 4 bases at V and 7 bases at J; junction bases unmatched: 8. CDR3 length: 15 residues. The CDR3 coding sequence is TGTGCCAGCAGTGCCCCCGGGACAGGGGGAGATGAAGCTTTCTTT. Translated: CASSAPGTGGDEAFF.

The chain's CDR3 is CASSLDRGYEQYF. Written as DNA, the CDR3 is TGTGCCAGCAGCTTGGACAGGGGCTACGAGCAGTACTTC. The chain has TRBV7-6 and TRBJ2-7, with 9 bases matching TRBD1. The CDR3 runs to 13 residues. The germline CDR1 and CDR2 sequences are SGHVS and FNYEAQ. The V gene end was trimmed by 3 bases and the J gene end by 3 bases; junction bases not matched to a gene: 0.

The CDR3 protein is CASSQALGNSGTHYEQYF. CDR3 nucleotide sequence: TGTGCCAGCAGCCAAGCCCTAGGAAATTCGGGAACCCACTACGAGCAGTACTTC. The V and J genes are TRBV14 and TRBJ2-7, with D perhaps TRBD2 (5 bases). Trimming stripped 1 base from V and 3 bases from J, with 22 bases between. The CDR3 runs 18 residues. Germline loops: CDR1 SGHDN, CDR2 FVKESK.

V usage is TRBV7-9 and J usage is TRBJ1-2; 8 bases map to TRBD1. This CDR3 contains 16 residues. The J segment lost 1 base and the V segment lost 3 bases, leaving 7 bases of the junction unmatched. From germline, CDR1 is SEHNR and CDR2 FQNEAQ (reference sequence). This CDR3 is CASSFLDRENNYGYTF. CDR3 nucleotide sequence: TGTGCCAGCAGCTTCCTGGACAGGGAAAATAACTATGGCTACACCTTC.

The chain joins TRBV7-2 to TRBJ2-7, with D perhaps TRBD2 (5 bases). V dropped 5 bases and J dropped 1 base, with 12 bases sitting between them. CDR3 length: 14 residues. Germline lookup yields CDR1 SGHTA and CDR2 FQGNSA. Here the CDR3 DNA reads TGTGCCAGCAGCCCCCCAGCGGCTTCCTACGAGCAGTACTTC. Translating it yields CASSPPAASYEQYF.

The V and J genes are TRBV5-1 and TRBJ1-1, with D uncertain. The CDR3 spans 15 residues. Germline V gene sequence: CDR1 SGHRS, CDR2 YFSETQ. V was pared by 0 bases and J by 4 bases, with 13 bases between. In DNA form, the CDR3 reads TGCGCCAGCAGCTTGGCCGAGCGAACCGGCACTGAAGCTTTCTTT. Encoded protein: CASSLAERTGTEAFF.

This chain connects TRBV30 to TRBJ1-1, with TRBD1 matching over 8 bases. The ends lost 2 bases at V and 3 bases at J; junction bases unmatched: 11. CDR1 is GTSNPN, CDR2 SVGIG, per germline (reference sequence). The CDR3 has 16 residues. CDR3 in DNA: TGTGCCTGGAGTCCTGGACAGGGCTTTTGGGACACTGAAGCTTTCTTT. It specifies CAWSPGQGFWDTEAFF.

This chain connects TRBV2 to TRBJ2-1; 13 nucleotides match TRBD2. V gave up 7 bases and J gave up 2 bases; unmatched junction bases: 11. The CDR3 totals 18 residues. Germline CDR1 and CDR2: SNHLY and FYNNEI. DNA for the CDR3: TGTGCCAGCAAGTCACTCACTAGCGGGAGGGGCACCTACAATGAGCAGTTCTTC. Encoded protein: CASKSLTSGRGTYNEQFF.

This clone has a handful of counts. CDR3 in amino acids: CASSPPGGETQYF. The CDR3 nucleotides are TGTGCCAGCAGCCCCCCGGGGGGCGAGACCCAGTACTTC. This chain joins TRBV27 and TRBJ2-5, with TRBD2 as a possible D gene (7 bases). The CDR3 spans 13 residues. Germline V gene data show CDR1 as MNHEY and CDR2 as SMNVEV (reference sequence). Trimming cost V 6 bases and J 5 bases, with 13 bases left between them.